This entry concerns a single T cell receptor (beta chain). This record belongs to a study of shared clonotypes between healthy human individuals. Across the whole study: Aged between 18 and 49, the donors were a couple of women and three men.

Unsorted PBMC DNA was sequenced on ten immunoSEQ deep assay plates. TCRdb's table, derived via immunoSEQ multiplex PCR, lists solely in-frame clones and lacks some. The data contain about 490,000 clones, 75% to 85% of them singletons. Germline CDR1 is LGHNA and CDR2 is YSLEER. This CDR3 has 17 amino acids. V was pared by 0 bases and J by 6 bases, with 19 bases between. The sample comprised PBMCs. The chain uses TRBV4-3 and TRBJ2-3; a possible D gene is TRBD1 (6 bases). The receptor comes from a woman between 40 and 50 years old in good health. Some clones in this sample may be carry-over from other donors' samples. Here the CDR3 reads CASSQDQGRMGLDTQYF. The CDR3 region has the DNA TGCGCCAGCAGCCAAGATCAGGGGCGAATGGGGTTGGATACGCAGTATTTT.